This T cell receptor (beta chain) was observed in a study of cytomegalovirus exposure and HLA in healthy donors. Findings and caveats of the study: Earlier analysis found most TCR beta V segments productive about 87% or about 30% of the time.

Primers included in the PCR were 60 Vbeta and 13 Jbeta primers. Clones were read by immunoSEQ multiplex PCR, and TCRdb kept only the in-frame ones, dropping some. The repertoire has approximately 180,000 clones, around 81% of them found once; the top ten carry approximately 1.8%. Turning to this clone: Its antigen is not identified.

The ends lost 0 bases at V and 9 bases at J; junction bases unmatched: 4. The CDR3 loop spans 14 amino acids. CDR1 and CDR2 from the germline V gene are SGHVS and FNYEAQ. This TCR was sampled from a young man in good health and CMV-seronegative. The chain carries TRBV7-6 and TRBJ2-1, with TRBD2 matching over 8 bases. The sequencing input was PBMCs. CDR3 sequence (DNA): TGTGCCAGCAGCTTAGCGGTCGCGGGGGGTGAGCAGTTCTTC. Translated: CASSLAVAGGEQFF.